This TCR beta chain stems from a study of blood T cells in healthy people across ages. For the second PCR, which ran for roughly 7 to 11 cycles, a sample-barcoded 5' primer and a J-beta primer mix were used. No fewer than 2.5 million CDR3-containing paired-end reads came from each sample. TCRdb used MiXCR to reprocess the 5' RACE reads, holding one entry per CDR3 protein. The sample records 850,000 to 1,000,000 distinct CDR3 sequences, around 49% being singletons. CDR1 and CDR2 from the germline V gene are MGHRA and YSYEKL. CDR3 size: 17 residues. V lost 4 bases and J lost 4; bases outside the gene matches: 13. As regards this clonotype: Its target is unknown.

General observations from the study: With unsorted PBMCs, a conclusive comparison of naive versus antigen-experienced cells was not possible.

This receptor was taken from a man aged 25-45 years in good health. The sequenced material came from blood. V and J are TRBV4-1 and TRBJ2-1; 7 nucleotides line up with TRBD1. The CDR3 sequence: CASSRFSSGTAYNEQFF. In DNA, the CDR3 is TGCGCCAGCAGCCGTTTTTCGTCTGGGACAGCGTACAATGAGCAGTTCTTC.